The entry that follows covers one TCR beta chain sequence. This entry is derived from a study of control samples from healthy donors and cancer patients. Libraries were prepared by immunoSEQ multiplex PCR; TCRdb keeps only in-frame clonotypes and omits some of them. Of 150,000 to 200,000 clones listed, about 91% are singletons. Germline V gives CDR1 LNHDA, CDR2 SQIVND (reference sequence). CDR3 length: 15 amino acids. Trimming shortened V by 5 bases and J by 1 base, and 14 bases separated the two germline ends. The clonotype was recovered from a man aged 18 to 29 in good health. The specimen sequenced was blood. This rearrangement joins TRBV19 to TRBJ1-1; D gene unclear. CDR3: CASSPGISRNTEAFF. CDR3 bases: TGTGCCAGTAGTCCCGGGATATCGAGGAACACTGAAGCTTTCTTT.